This entry lists 25 T cell receptor beta chains sequenced from one sample in a study of beta chain features in type 1 diabetes. Study-wide points: Type 1 diabetes patients had moderately but significantly shorter TCRB CDR3s in all four CD4+ subsets.

The isolated RNA, all of it, was reverse transcribed, so expressed TCRB transcripts were what got sequenced. Libraries were prepared by immunoSEQ multiplex PCR; TCRdb keeps only in-frame clonotypes and omits some of them. In the table there are roughly 260,000 clones, 20% of which are singletons. Their recognized antigens are unknown. Material: naive CD4+ T cells from blood. These receptors were obtained from a middle-aged woman with type 1 diabetes.

CDR3 protein: CASSFDERQKLFF. CDR3 bases: TGCGCCAGCAGCTTTGACGAGCGCCAAAAACTGTTTTTT. This chain connects TRBV5-1 to TRBJ1-4; D unclear. The germline CDR1 and CDR2 sequences are SGHRS and YFSETQ. The CDR3 is made up of 13 amino acids. Trimming cost V 2 bases and J 9 bases, with 11 bases left between them.

The rearrangement uses TRBV30 and TRBJ2-7; D not certain. Germline V gene lookup returns CDR1 GTSNPN and CDR2 SVGIG (reference sequence). V was clipped by 5 bases and J by 3 bases, with 14 bases between them. This CDR3 comprises 13 residues. The chain's CDR3 is CAWQDTPVYEQYF. CDR3 sequence (DNA): TGTGCCTGGCAAGATACCCCAGTCTACGAGCAGTACTTC.

This chain joins TRBV28 and TRBJ2-1, with 10 bases that match TRBD1. From germline, CDR1 is MDHEN and CDR2 SYDVKM. J lost 8 bases, V lost 2 bases, and 3 bases had no gene match. There are 14 residues in the CDR3. The CDR3 nucleotides are TGTGCCAGCAGTTTAGGGGACAGGGGTTATGAGCAGTTCTTC. Translated, it gives CASSLGDRGYEQFF. The complete variable domain, with remaining parts taken from reference TRBV28 and TRBJ2-1, reads DVKVTQSSRYLVKRTGEKVFLECVQDMDHENMFWYRQDPGLGLRLIYFSYDVKMKEKGDIPEGYSVSREKKERFSLILESASTNQTSMYLCASSLGDRGYEQFFGPGTRLTVL.

The chain couples TRBV18 to TRBJ2-1, with 9 bases that match TRBD1. The CDR3 runs 14 residues. The trim removed 1 base at V and 8 bases at J, leaving 3 bases unmatched. The germline V gene has CDR1 KGHSH and CDR2 LQKENI. CDR3 coding DNA: TGTGCCAGCTCACCACGGGACAGGGCGGATGAGCAGTTCTTC. Translating it yields CASSPRDRADEQFF.

J is TRBJ2-3 and V is TRBV29-1; 11 bases fit TRBD2. Germline CDR1 reads SQVTM; CDR2 reads ANQGSEA. The CDR3 runs to 14 residues. Germline trimming cut 5 bases from V and 5 bases from J; bases unmatched to any gene: 6. CDR3 protein: CSVSLAGGKDTQYF. CDR3 bases: TGCAGCGTTAGCCTAGCGGGAGGCAAAGATACGCAGTATTTT.

CDR3 bases: TGTGCCAGCTCACCACCCAGTTCCTATGGCTACACCTTC. Amino acid sequence: CASSPPSSYGYTF. The chain uses TRBV18 and TRBJ1-2; D is uncertain. Germline values: CDR1 KGHSH, CDR2 LQKENI. The CDR3 runs 13 residues. The ends were cut back, 0 bases at V and 4 bases at J, with 6 bases in the middle.

A few counts support this clone. V gene TRBV5-6 combines with J gene TRBJ2-7, with 7 bases matching TRBD1. CDR3 length: 12 residues. Losses at the gene ends were 2 bases for V and 6 bases for J; bases not matched to a gene: 2. Germline V gene lookup returns CDR1 SGHDT and CDR2 YYEEEE. CDR3 protein: CASSLGGLEQYF. The CDR3, as DNA: TGTGCCAGCAGCTTAGGGGGCCTCGAGCAGTACTTC.

This clone was detected only once. The genes are TRBV15 and TRBJ1-1; D might be TRBD1 (5 bases). Trimming left V 2 bases short and J 1 base short, with 8 bases between. CDR3 length: 14 amino acids. The germline gives CDR1 LNHNV, CDR2 YYDKDF (reference sequence). CDR3 region: CATSRLTGNTEAFF. CDR3 nucleotides: TGTGCCACCAGCAGACTCACAGGGAACACTGAAGCTTTCTTT.

This chain joins TRBV7-2 and TRBJ1-2; D not certain. The CDR3 covers 14 residues. Between the trimmed V and J ends, which lost 4 bases and 1 base, there was a span of 10 bases. CDR1 is SGHTA and CDR2 is FQGNSA in the germline V gene. The DNA of the CDR3 is TGTGCCAGCAGCTCCGGTTCGAGTAACTATGGCTACACCTTC. It encodes CASSSGSSNYGYTF.

This clone was counted a few times. The identical CDR3 is also encoded by other nucleotide sequences in the sample. CDR3 region: CASSLGANTEAFF. The CDR3 DNA reads TGTGCCAGCAGCTTAGGAGCTAACACTGAAGCTTTCTTT. The chain has TRBV7-9 and TRBJ1-1; D is ambiguous. The CDR3 has 13 residues. Trimming cost V 1 base and J 2 bases, with 5 bases left between them. The germline gives CDR1 SEHNR, CDR2 FQNEAQ (reference sequence).

The sample holds a few counts of this clone. V and J are TRBV5-1 and TRBJ1-1, with D perhaps matching TRBD1 (6 bases). Trimming removed 2 bases from V and 1 base from J, with 9 bases in between. The germline CDR1 and CDR2 sequences are SGHRS and YFSETQ. The length of the CDR3 is 14 residues. The CDR3 is CASSFLQGNTEAFF. CDR3 coding DNA: TGCGCCAGCAGCTTTCTACAGGGGAACACTGAAGCTTTCTTT.

The V and J genes are TRBV28 and TRBJ2-5, with 8 bases aligning to TRBD2. V lost 5 bases and J lost 5; bases outside the gene matches: 7. The CDR3 consists of 14 residues. CDR1 MDHEN and CDR2 SYDVKM come from the germline V gene. CDR3 residues: CASSQWTSSETQYF. DNA of the CDR3: TGTGCCAGCAGTCAATGGACTAGCTCGGAGACCCAGTACTTC.

The V and J genes are TRBV29-1 and TRBJ2-1; 9 bases map to TRBD2. Germline assignment: CDR1 SQVTM and CDR2 ANQGSEA. The CDR3 contains 13 residues. V trimming: 6 bases; J trimming: 7 bases; junction bases outside the gene matches: 7. The chain's CDR3 is CSVGTSWGNEQFF. CDR3 coding DNA: TGCAGCGTCGGGACTAGCTGGGGGAATGAGCAGTTCTTC.

This rearrangement joins TRBV19 to TRBJ2-7; a possible D gene is TRBD1 (6 bases). There are 17 residues in the CDR3. V gave up 1 base and J gave up 4 bases, with 20 bases separating them. Germline V gene data show CDR1 as LNHDA and CDR2 as SQIVND (reference sequence). CDR3 nucleotides: TGTGCCAGTAGTATAGCTGGGGGCCCCTCCGCATTATACGAGCAGTACTTC. Translation gives CASSIAGGPSALYEQYF.

In this sample, this clone turned up a few times. V and J are TRBV4-1 and TRBJ2-3; 7 nucleotides align to TRBD1. Unmatched junction bases numbered 6, after V lost 2 bases and J lost 1 base. This CDR3 is 16 amino acids long. Germline V CDR1 and CDR2: MGHRA, YSYEKL. CDR3 sequence: CASSQMTGHGTDTQYF. In nucleotides, the CDR3 is TGCGCCAGCAGCCAAATGACAGGGCACGGCACAGATACGCAGTATTTT.

The chain combines TRBV21-1 with TRBJ2-7; the D call in the table, TRBD2, was not verified against the DNA. TRBV21-1 has pseudogene status. There are 17 residues in the CDR3. The CDR3 DNA follows: TGTGCCAGCAGCCTCACCGCGAGGCGGGAGGGCTTGTACGAGCAGTACTTC. Amino acid sequence: CASSLTARREGLYEQYF.

V and J are TRBV5-1 and TRBJ1-5; unclear D gene. The V end lost 4 bases, the J end lost 5 bases, and 16 bases lay between the germline ends. Germline CDR1 reads SGHRS; CDR2 reads YFSETQ. The CDR3 is made up of 15 amino acids. The CDR3 loop is CASSTAGEQYQPQHF. The DNA of the CDR3 is TGCGCCAGCAGCACGGCTGGGGAGCAGTATCAGCCCCAGCATTTT.

This rearrangement joins TRBV7-2 to TRBJ2-7; 11 bases line up with TRBD1. Germline-derived CDR1 and CDR2 are SGHTA and FQGNSA. V dropped 1 base and J dropped 3; count of bases not matched to a gene: 2. The CDR3 loop spans 15 amino acids. For the CDR3, the DNA is TGTGCCAGCAGCTTAGTTGGGACAGGGGGCTACGAGCAGTACTTC. This encodes CASSLVGTGGYEQYF.

The chain combines TRBV7-2 with TRBJ2-7; 7 bases match TRBD1. Germline trimming cut 0 bases from V and 2 bases from J; bases unmatched to any gene: 1. Germline V gene data show CDR1 as SGHTA and CDR2 as FQGNSA. This CDR3 comprises 14 residues. The CDR3 DNA is TGTGCCAGCAGCTTAGCAGGGACAGCCTACGAGCAGTACTTC. This translates into CASSLAGTAYEQYF.

This chain connects TRBV28 to TRBJ1-6; possibly TRBD1 for D (6 bases). V shed 5 bases and J shed 7 bases, with 15 bases lying between them. The CDR3 runs to 15 residues. The germline gives CDR1 MDHEN, CDR2 SYDVKM. CDR3 residues: CASSGGGLGNSPLHF. CDR3 bases: TGTGCCAGCAGTGGGGGCGGCCTGGGGAATTCACCCCTCCACTTT. Based on the CDR3 plus reference TRBV28 and TRBJ1-6, the full variable domain is DVKVTQSSRYLVKRTGEKVFLECVQDMDHENMFWYRQDPGLGLRLIYFSYDVKMKEKGDIPEGYSVSREKKERFSLILESASTNQTSMYLCASSGGGLGNSPLHFGNGTRLTVT.

The table lists this clone with a few counts. The J gene is TRBJ1-1, the V gene TRBV28; D is unresolved. From germline, CDR1 is MDHEN and CDR2 SYDVKM. The CDR3 is 14 residues long. Trimming pared 3 bases from V and 1 base from J, leaving 9 bases between. The CDR3 DNA follows: TGTGCCAGCAGTTTGGCACAGCCGAACACTGAAGCTTTCTTT. Protein sequence: CASSLAQPNTEAFF.

The chain joins TRBV5-1 to TRBJ1-4, with 10 bases identical to TRBD1. This CDR3 comprises 14 residues. With 3 bases clipped from V and 6 bases from J, the junction kept 2 bases outside the gene matches. Germline V lookup: CDR1 SGHRS, CDR2 YFSETQ. The CDR3 nucleotides are TGCGCCAGCAGCTCCGGGACAGGGGATGAAAAACTGTTTTTT. Its protein product is CASSSGTGDEKLFF.

This clone was seen more than once but under ten times. The CDR3 DNA reads TGCGCCAGCAGCTTGGCCGAAGGACAGGGCAATGAGCAGTTCTTC. Protein: CASSLAEGQGNEQFF. V gene TRBV5-1 combines with J gene TRBJ2-1; 8 bases map to TRBD1. The J segment lost 6 bases and the V segment lost 0 bases, leaving 5 bases of the junction unmatched. In germline, CDR1 is SGHRS, CDR2 YFSETQ. The length of the CDR3 is 15 residues.

V and J are TRBV15 and TRBJ2-3; 7 bases align to TRBD2. V gave up 4 bases and J gave up 2 bases; unmatched junction bases: 6. CDR1 and CDR2 from the germline V gene are LNHNV and YYDKDF (reference sequence). The CDR3 covers 15 residues. The CDR3 DNA follows: TGTGCCACCAGCATCCAGCGGGGATTCACAGATACGCAGTATTTT. Protein sequence: CATSIQRGFTDTQYF.

This clone was found a few times. J is TRBJ2-5 and V is TRBV5-4; 9 bases match TRBD1. V was pared by 4 bases and J by 1 base, with 8 bases of the junction left unmatched. Germline V lookup: CDR1 SGHNT, CDR2 YYREEE (reference sequence). This CDR3 has 16 residues. CDR3 protein: CASSQAGTGTQETQYF. CDR3 DNA sequence: TGTGCCAGCAGCCAAGCCGGGACAGGGACCCAAGAGACCCAGTACTTC.